This T cell receptor (beta chain) was identified in a study of blood T cell repertoires in COVID-19 (TCRdb year 2020). A note on the overall study: Collaborator samples came from the United States, Italy and Spain and covered acute and convalescent phases of COVID-19. Deeply sampled blood TCRbeta repertoires from subjects exposed to, actively infected with, or recovered from COVID-19 were included in the dataset. The samples were drawn from two sources: the first 160 participants of the ongoing ImmuneRACE study, and over 1,000 subjects contributed by 6 global collaborators. The prospective study material was composed of cDNA or gDNA derived from T cells, B-cell-depleted T cells, or PBMCs. Where available, HLA class I and class II types were taken from metadata supplied by the sample provider and were not determined by assay-based typing. A de-identified subject ID, COVID-19 status, age in years and sex were almost always included in the sample metadata. A freely available public database, intended as a resource for researchers studying the immune response to SARS-CoV-2, is where the repertoires were released. Overall study outcomes, separate from this receptor: How much clinical and demographic metadata was included differed by source and by participant, and the metadata was provided uncurated.

V is pared back by 0 bases and J by 11 bases, with 19 bases lying between the germline termini. CDR1 is given as MGHDK and CDR2 as SYGVNS, both from the germline V gene. The CDR3 measures 15 amino acids from cysteine to phenylalanine. Just CDR3 DNA is preserved here, 45 bases in frame from base 1. A second Seattle source provided samples from volunteer blood donors who had recovered from COVID-19. The collaborating institutions used their own protocols to collect whole blood in K2EDTA tubes. Collaborator samples were shipped for TCRbeta analysis as frozen whole blood, isolated PBMCs, or DNA extracted from either sample type. TCRbeta CDR3 regions were amplified from genomic DNA by means of the immunoSEQ Assay, a bias-controlled multiplex PCR. The authors' pipeline ran thus. Nucleated cell counts per sample were estimated from amplification of reference gene primers within the assay. Sequence reads were collapsed and filtered to measure the absolute abundance of every unique TCRbeta CDR3 rearrangement. For each sample, productive Simpson clonality was calculated as the square root of Simpson's diversity index over productive rearrangements. In its TCRdb copy, this immuneACCESS table keeps in-frame sequences only and misses some clones. Where compared with another copy, unresolved V genes explain less than half of these, and the others have no known cause. V, J and clone size were drawn from that table, and D and trimming were deduced from the DNA. In this sample the table shows almost 250,000 clones, approximately 86% of which occur a single time. Clones ranked in the top ten supply roughly 1.6% of the sample.

Turning to this clone: Its antigen is currently not known. Base qualities are not provided; no much larger clone lies one nucleotide away.

The chain joins TRBV25-1 to TRBJ1-1, with the D gene call left open. This TCR was sampled from a woman aged 55-75 years who had recovered from COVID-19. The specimen was peripheral blood. Here is the DNA: TGTGCCAGCAGTGAATATGGCCGGGGTTCTCAGTTGGCTTTCTTT. This translates into CASSEYGRGSQLAFF.